The text below deals with one T cell receptor beta chain. Under the authors' procedure: From reference gene primer amplification, estimates of nucleated cell counts were derived. Sequencing used immunoSEQ multiplex PCR; TCRdb keeps in-frame clones, though not all of them. V, J and clone size reflect that table, while D and trimming were determined from the DNA. The sample records approximately 250,000 clones, less than 90% being singletons. Germline CDR1 and CDR2: MDHEN and SYDVKM. CDR3 size: 13 residues. V shed 8 bases, J shed 6 bases, and the junction held 10 bases outside the gene matches. The data derive from a study of blood T cell repertoires in COVID-19. About the study: There were acute and convalescent COVID-19 samples, and they came from the United States, Italy and Spain. Sources were T cells, B-cell-depleted T cells, or PBMCs; the material itself was cDNA or gDNA.

Material for sequencing was peripheral blood. This clonotype originated in a man aged 55-75 years who had recovered from COVID-19. The chain is built from TRBV28 and TRBJ2-7, with 7 nucleotides matching TRBD2. The DNA for the CDR3 is TGTGCCAGCCGCCTGACTAGCTCTGGCGAGCAGTACTTC. This translates into CASRLTSSGEQYF. The variable domain in full, completed from reference TRBV28 and TRBJ2-7, reads DVKVTQSSRYLVKRTGEKVFLECVQDMDHENMFWYRQDPGLGLRLIYFSYDVKMKEKGDIPEGYSVSREKKERFSLILESASTNQTSMYLCASRLTSSGEQYFGPGTRLTVT.